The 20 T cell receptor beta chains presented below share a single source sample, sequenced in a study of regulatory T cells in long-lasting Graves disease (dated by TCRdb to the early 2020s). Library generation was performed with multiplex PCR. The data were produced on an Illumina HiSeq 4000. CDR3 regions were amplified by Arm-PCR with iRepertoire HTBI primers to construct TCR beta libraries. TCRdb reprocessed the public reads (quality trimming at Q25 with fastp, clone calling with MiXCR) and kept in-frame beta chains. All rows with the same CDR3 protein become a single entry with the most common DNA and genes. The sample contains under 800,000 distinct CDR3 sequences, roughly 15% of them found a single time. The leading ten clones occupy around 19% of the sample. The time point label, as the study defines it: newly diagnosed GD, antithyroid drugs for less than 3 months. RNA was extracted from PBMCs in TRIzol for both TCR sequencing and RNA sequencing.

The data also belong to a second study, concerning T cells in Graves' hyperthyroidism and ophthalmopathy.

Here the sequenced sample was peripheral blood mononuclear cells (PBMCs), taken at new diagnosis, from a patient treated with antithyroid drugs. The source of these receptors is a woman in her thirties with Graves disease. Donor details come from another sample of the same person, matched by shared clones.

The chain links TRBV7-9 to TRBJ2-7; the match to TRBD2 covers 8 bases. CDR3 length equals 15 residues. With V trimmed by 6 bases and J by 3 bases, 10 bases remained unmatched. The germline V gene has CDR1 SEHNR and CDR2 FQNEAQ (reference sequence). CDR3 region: CASRANRGGFYEQYF. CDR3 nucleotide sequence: TGTGCCAGCAGGGCTAATCGGGGGGGGTTCTACGAGCAGTACTTC.

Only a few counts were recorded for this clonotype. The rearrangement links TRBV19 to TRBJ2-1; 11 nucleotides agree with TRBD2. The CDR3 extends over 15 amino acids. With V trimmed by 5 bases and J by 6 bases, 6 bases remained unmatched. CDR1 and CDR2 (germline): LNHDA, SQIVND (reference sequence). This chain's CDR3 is CASSLTSGSANEQFF. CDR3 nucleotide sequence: TGTGCCAGTAGTCTAACTAGCGGGAGTGCCAATGAGCAGTTCTTC.

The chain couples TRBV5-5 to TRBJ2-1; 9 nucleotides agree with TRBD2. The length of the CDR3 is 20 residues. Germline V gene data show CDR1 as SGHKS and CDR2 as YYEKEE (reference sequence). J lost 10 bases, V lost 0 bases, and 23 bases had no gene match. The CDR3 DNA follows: TGTGCCAGCAGCTTGGGACCTTCTTGGGTAAGGGGTCTAGCGGGGTCAGAGCAGTTCTTC. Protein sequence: CASSLGPSWVRGLAGSEQFF.

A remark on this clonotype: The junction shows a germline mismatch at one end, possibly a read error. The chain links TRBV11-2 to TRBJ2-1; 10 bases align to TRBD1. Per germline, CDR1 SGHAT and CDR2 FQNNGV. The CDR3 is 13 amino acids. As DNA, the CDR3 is TGTGCCAGCAGCCCCGGTTATTCGGGGACAGGGGACTTC. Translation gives CASSPGYSGTGDF. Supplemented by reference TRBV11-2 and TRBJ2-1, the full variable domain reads EAGVAQSPRYKIIEKRQSVAFWCNPISGHATLYWYQQILGQGPKLLIQFQNNGVVDDSQLPKDRFSAERLKGVDSTLKIQPAKLEDSAVYLCASSPGYSGTGDFGPGTRLTVL.

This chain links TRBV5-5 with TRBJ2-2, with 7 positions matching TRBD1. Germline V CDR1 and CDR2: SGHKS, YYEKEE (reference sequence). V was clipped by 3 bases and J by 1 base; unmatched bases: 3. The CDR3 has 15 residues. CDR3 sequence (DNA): TGTGCCAGCAGCTGGACAGGCTTGAACACCGGGGAGCTGTTTTTT. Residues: CASSWTGLNTGELFF.

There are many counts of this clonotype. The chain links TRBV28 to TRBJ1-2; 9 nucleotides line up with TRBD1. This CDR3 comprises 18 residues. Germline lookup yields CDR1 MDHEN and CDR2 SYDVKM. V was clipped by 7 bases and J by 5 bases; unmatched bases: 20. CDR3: CASMPPPGQGMLGYGYTF. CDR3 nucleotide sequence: TGTGCCAGCATGCCACCTCCGGGACAGGGAATGCTTGGGTATGGCTACACCTTC.

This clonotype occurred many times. The CDR3 region has the DNA TGTGCCAGCAGTTTAGAACAGAGCTGGTTCACAGATACGCAGTATTTT. Translation: CASSLEQSWFTDTQYF. The chain is built from TRBV12-3 or TRBV12-4 and TRBJ2-3; D is ambiguous. There are 16 residues in the CDR3. The ends were cut back, 1 base at V and 2 bases at J, with 13 bases in the middle.

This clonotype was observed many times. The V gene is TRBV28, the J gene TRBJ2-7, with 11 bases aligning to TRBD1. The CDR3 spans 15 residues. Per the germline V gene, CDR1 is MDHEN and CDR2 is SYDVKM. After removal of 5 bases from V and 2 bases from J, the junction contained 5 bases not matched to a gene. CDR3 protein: CASSAGQGVPYEQYF. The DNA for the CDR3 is TGTGCCAGCAGTGCGGGACAGGGGGTCCCCTACGAGCAGTACTTC.

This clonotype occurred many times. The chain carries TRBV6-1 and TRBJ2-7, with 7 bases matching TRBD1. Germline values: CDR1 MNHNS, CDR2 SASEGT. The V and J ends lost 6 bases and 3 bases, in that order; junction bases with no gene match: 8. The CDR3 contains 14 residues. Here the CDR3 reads CASSTIGTDYEQYF. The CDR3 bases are TGTGCCAGCAGCACTATTGGGACAGACTACGAGCAGTACTTC.

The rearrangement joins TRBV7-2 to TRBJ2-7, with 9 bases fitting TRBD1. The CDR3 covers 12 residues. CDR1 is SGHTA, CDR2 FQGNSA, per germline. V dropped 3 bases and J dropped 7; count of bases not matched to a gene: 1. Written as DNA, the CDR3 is TGTGCCAGCAGCTTCGGACAGGGGGAGCAGTACTTC. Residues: CASSFGQGEQYF.

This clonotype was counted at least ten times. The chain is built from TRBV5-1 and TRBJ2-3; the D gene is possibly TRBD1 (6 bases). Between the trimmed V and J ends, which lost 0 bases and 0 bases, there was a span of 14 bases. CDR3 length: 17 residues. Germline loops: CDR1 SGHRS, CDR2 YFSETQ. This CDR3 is CASSLAVQGTSTDTQYF. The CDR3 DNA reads TGCGCCAGCAGCTTGGCCGTGCAGGGGACAAGCACAGATACGCAGTATTTT.

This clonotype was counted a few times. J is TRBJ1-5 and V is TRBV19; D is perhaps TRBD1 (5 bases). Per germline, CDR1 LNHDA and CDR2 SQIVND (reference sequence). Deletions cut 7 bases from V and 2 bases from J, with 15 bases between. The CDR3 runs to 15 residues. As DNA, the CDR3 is TGTGCCAGTAAAAAAGGGGAGAAAGGCAATCAGCCCCAGCATTTT. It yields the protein CASKKGEKGNQPQHF.

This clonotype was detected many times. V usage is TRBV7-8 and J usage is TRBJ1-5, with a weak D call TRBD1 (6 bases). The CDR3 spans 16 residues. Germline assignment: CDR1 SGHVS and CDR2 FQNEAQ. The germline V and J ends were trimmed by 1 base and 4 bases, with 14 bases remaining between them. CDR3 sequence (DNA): TGTGCCAGCAGCTTAGTTCCAGGGGCGCGGAATCAGCCCCAGCATTTT. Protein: CASSLVPGARNQPQHF.

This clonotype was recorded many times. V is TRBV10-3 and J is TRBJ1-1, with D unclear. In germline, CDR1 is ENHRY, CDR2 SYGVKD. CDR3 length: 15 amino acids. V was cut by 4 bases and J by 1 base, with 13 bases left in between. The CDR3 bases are TGTGCCATCAGTGGTACATGGACGGGGAACACTGAAGCTTTCTTT. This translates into CAISGTWTGNTEAFF.

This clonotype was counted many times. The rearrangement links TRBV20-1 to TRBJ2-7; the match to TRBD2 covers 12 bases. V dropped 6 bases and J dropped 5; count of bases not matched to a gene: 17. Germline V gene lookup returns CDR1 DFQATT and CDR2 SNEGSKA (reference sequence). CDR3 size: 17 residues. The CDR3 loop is CSAPTGLLAGGGNEQYF. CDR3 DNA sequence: TGCAGTGCCCCTACTGGTTTACTAGCGGGAGGAGGGAACGAGCAGTACTTC.

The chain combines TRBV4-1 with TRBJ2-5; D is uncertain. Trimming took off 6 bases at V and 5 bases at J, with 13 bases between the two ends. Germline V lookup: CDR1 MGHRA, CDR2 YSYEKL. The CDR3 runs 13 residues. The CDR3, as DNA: TGCGCCAGCAGTCATCCGTGGTCCGAGACCCAGTACTTC. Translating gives CASSHPWSETQYF.

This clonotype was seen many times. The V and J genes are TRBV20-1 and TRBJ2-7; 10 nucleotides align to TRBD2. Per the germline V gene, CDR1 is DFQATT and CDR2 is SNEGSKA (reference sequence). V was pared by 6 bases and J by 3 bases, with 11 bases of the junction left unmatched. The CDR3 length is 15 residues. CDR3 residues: CSAPTASGRDYEQYF. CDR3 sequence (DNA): TGCAGTGCCCCGACAGCTAGCGGGAGAGACTACGAGCAGTACTTC.

CDR3 protein: CASSSHWTSGSEGNEQFF. In DNA, the CDR3 is TGCGCCAGCAGCTCTCATTGGACTAGCGGGAGTGAGGGCAATGAGCAGTTCTTC. This chain links TRBV5-1 with TRBJ2-1; 13 nucleotides line up with TRBD2. This CDR3 is 18 amino acids long. Losses at the gene ends were 3 bases for V and 6 bases for J; bases not matched to a gene: 12. CDR1 is SGHRS, CDR2 YFSETQ, per germline.

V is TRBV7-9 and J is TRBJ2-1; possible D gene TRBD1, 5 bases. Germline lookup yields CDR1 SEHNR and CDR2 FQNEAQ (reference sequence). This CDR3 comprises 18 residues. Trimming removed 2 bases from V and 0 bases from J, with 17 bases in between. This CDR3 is CASSLHKKTDSSYNEQFF. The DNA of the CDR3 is TGTGCCAGCAGCTTACATAAAAAGACAGACAGCTCCTACAATGAGCAGTTCTTC.

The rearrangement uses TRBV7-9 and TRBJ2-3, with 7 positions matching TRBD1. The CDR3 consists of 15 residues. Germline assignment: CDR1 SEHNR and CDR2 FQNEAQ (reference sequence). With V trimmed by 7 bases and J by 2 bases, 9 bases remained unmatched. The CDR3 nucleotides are TGTGCCAGCATCCCAGAGGGGACAGTCACAGATACGCAGTATTTT. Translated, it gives CASIPEGTVTDTQYF.